Below are 18 T cell receptor beta chains sequenced from a single sample in a study of T-cell memory formation after mild COVID-19. TCRdb processed the 5' RACE reads anew with MiXCR; each CDR3 protein has one entry. This repertoire shows 200,000 or so distinct CDR3 sequences, 9.5% found once; its top ten account for roughly 4%. The sequencing sample was made of PBMCs or a T cell subset sorted from them (not recorded which). These receptors all stem from a man younger than 30 who had mild COVID-19 (a few samples of this study predate the infection). Cell type and time point are not known.

J is TRBJ2-6 and V is TRBV18; possibly TRBD1 for D (6 bases). V was cut by 0 bases and J by 2 bases, with 8 bases left in between. Looked up from germline, CDR1 is KGHSH and CDR2 is LQKENI. CDR3 length: 16 residues. CDR3 coding DNA: TGTGCCAGCTCACCACCTTGGGGGCCTGGGGCCAACGTCCTGACTTTC. Amino acid sequence: CASSPPWGPGANVLTF.

This clonotype has a handful of counts. The rearrangement links TRBV20-1 to TRBJ2-5; TRBD2 aligns across 7 bases. Trimming at V came to 3 bases and at J to 4 bases, leaving 5 bases not matched to a gene. The CDR3 consists of 13 residues. Looked up from germline, CDR1 is DFQATT and CDR2 is SNEGSKA (reference sequence). The CDR3 is CSASGGSSETQYF. DNA for the CDR3: TGCAGTGCTAGCGGGGGGTCTTCAGAGACCCAGTACTTC.

The chain has TRBV6-5 and TRBJ2-5, with 7 bases aligning to TRBD2. Per the germline V gene, CDR1 is MNHEY and CDR2 is SVGAGI. V gave up 2 bases and J gave up 3 bases; unmatched junction bases: 3. CDR3 length: 14 amino acids. The CDR3 sequence is CASSYRRGKETQYF. The CDR3 bases are TGTGCCAGCAGTTACAGGCGGGGGAAAGAGACCCAGTACTTC.

The chain joins TRBV6-5 to TRBJ1-2; 8 bases are a match to TRBD1. The CDR3 has 13 residues. Germline CDR1 MNHEY, CDR2 SVGAGI. V gave up 6 bases and J gave up 5 bases; unmatched junction bases: 5. This chain's CDR3 is CASRTGEWYGYTF. CDR3 coding DNA: TGTGCCAGCAGGACAGGGGAGTGGTATGGCTACACCTTC.

The chain joins TRBV5-4 to TRBJ2-1, with 7 bases fitting TRBD2. V was clipped by 7 bases and J by 3 bases; unmatched bases: 10. Germline values: CDR1 SGHNT, CDR2 YYREEE (reference sequence). The CDR3 loop spans 15 amino acids. CDR3 in amino acids: CASPGPRGSYNEQFF. CDR3 DNA: TGTGCCAGCCCTGGGCCCCGCGGGAGCTACAATGAGCAGTTCTTC.

This clonotype was found many times. The V gene is TRBV20-1, the J gene TRBJ1-5; TRBD1 matches 8 bases. Germline V gene lookup returns CDR1 DFQATT and CDR2 SNEGSKA (reference sequence). V shed 6 bases, J shed 3 bases, and the junction held 4 bases outside the gene matches. This CDR3 has 13 amino acids. The CDR3 spells CSAKTGVNQPQHF. The CDR3 DNA follows: TGCAGTGCAAAGACAGGGGTCAATCAGCCCCAGCATTTT.

This clonotype has just a few counts. The CDR3 region is CASSLSPSGGVPGTQYF. CDR3 nucleotide sequence: TGTGCCAGCAGTTTAAGTCCTAGCGGGGGGGTTCCCGGTACGCAGTATTTT. This chain joins TRBV12-3 or TRBV12-4 and TRBJ2-3; 12 nucleotides line up with TRBD2. V dropped 2 bases and J dropped 8; count of bases not matched to a gene: 11. This CDR3 contains 17 residues.

The chain couples TRBV7-2 to TRBJ2-2; no clear D gene. Germline V gives CDR1 SGHTA, CDR2 FQGNSA. The CDR3 is 14 amino acids. V was clipped by 1 base and J by 5 bases, with 8 bases between them. CDR3 DNA sequence: TGTGCCAGCAGCTTAGGCAGGTCTACCGGGGAGCTGTTTTTT. Amino acids: CASSLGRSTGELFF.

The chain recombines TRBV7-6 with TRBJ2-1; 7 bases align to TRBD2. V was clipped by 5 bases and J by 0 bases; unmatched bases: 10. The CDR3 spans 17 residues. Germline assignment: CDR1 SGHVS and CDR2 FNYEAQ. CDR3 region: CASSPLGGGSSYNEQFF. CDR3 bases: TGTGCCAGCAGCCCCTTAGGCGGGGGAAGCTCCTACAATGAGCAGTTCTTC.

The V call is TRBV11-2, the J call TRBJ2-5, with TRBD2 matching over 12 bases. The germline V gene encodes CDR1 SGHAT and CDR2 FQNNGV. The junction had 2 bases not matched to a gene; V was cut back by 7 bases and J by 5 bases. The CDR3 totals 13 residues. The CDR3 DNA is TGTGCCAGCAAACTAGCGGGGGGCGAGACCCAGTACTTC. Its protein is CASKLAGGETQYF. Looking up the rest from reference TRBV11-2 and TRBJ2-5 gives the full variable domain: EAGVAQSPRYKIIEKRQSVAFWCNPISGHATLYWYQQILGQGPKLLIQFQNNGVVDDSQLPKDRFSAERLKGVDSTLKIQPAKLEDSAVYLCASKLAGGETQYFGPGTRLLVL.

This clonotype was picked up many times. The J gene is TRBJ1-6, the V gene TRBV2; 7 positions match TRBD1. J gave up 9 bases and V 7 bases, and 12 bases lay outside the gene matches. The CDR3 has 15 residues. Germline V gene data show CDR1 as SNHLY and CDR2 as FYNNEI. The CDR3 coding sequence is TGTGCCAGCATTTTACAGGGGAGCGGGAGTTCACCCCTCCACTTT. Translation: CASILQGSGSSPLHF.

This clonotype was found many times. This sequence joins TRBV4-2 and TRBJ1-3; no clear D. The CDR3 length is 17 residues. The germline V gene has CDR1 LGHNA and CDR2 YNFKEQ. V was cut by 3 bases and J by 0 bases, with 15 bases left in between. As DNA, the CDR3 is TGTGCCAGCAGCCAGTTAAATGGACGGTTCTCTGGAAACACCATATATTTT. Translated, it gives CASSQLNGRFSGNTIYF.

There are many counts of this clonotype. This rearrangement joins TRBV29-1 to TRBJ1-2; D unclear. Germline values: CDR1 SQVTM, CDR2 ANQGSEA. The CDR3 covers 14 residues. The V end was cut by 1 base, the J end by 2 bases, with 11 bases between. CDR3 sequence: CSVEAGVMNYGYTF. The CDR3 DNA follows: TGCAGCGTTGAAGCAGGAGTAATGAACTATGGCTACACCTTC.

This clonotype was seen a few times. V and J are TRBV7-9 and TRBJ2-7; the match to TRBD2 covers 9 bases. The CDR3 is 14 amino acids. The germline V gene encodes CDR1 SEHNR and CDR2 FQNEAQ (reference sequence). V was pared by 5 bases and J by 3 bases, with 5 bases of the junction left unmatched. As DNA, the CDR3 is TGTGCCAGCAGCGCCCGAGCGGGGGGCTACGAGCAGTACTTC. Its protein is CASSARAGGYEQYF.

The sample holds a few counts of this clonotype. The chain carries TRBV29-1 and TRBJ2-7; tentative D call: TRBD1 (6 bases). The germline V gene encodes CDR1 SQVTM and CDR2 ANQGSEA. This CDR3 is built from 12 residues. Trimming took 6 bases from V and 0 from J, leaving 9 bases between them. The CDR3 sequence is CSVETGSYEQYF. CDR3 nucleotide sequence: TGCAGCGTGGAGACAGGCTCCTACGAGCAGTACTTC.

This clonotype was seen at least ten times. This chain connects TRBV5-1 to TRBJ1-5, with TRBD1 identical over 8 bases. The trim removed 4 bases at V and 4 bases at J, leaving 4 bases unmatched. This CDR3 contains 14 residues. Germline CDR1 reads SGHRS; CDR2 reads YFSETQ. CDR3 loop: CASSGQGNNQPQHF. The CDR3 nucleotides are TGCGCCAGCAGCGGACAGGGTAATAATCAGCCCCAGCATTTT. Full variable domain (remainder filled in from reference TRBV5-1 and TRBJ1-5): KAGVTQTPRYLIKTRGQQVTLSCSPISGHRSVSWYQQTPGQGLQFLFEYFSETQRNKGNFPGRFSGRQFSNSRSEMNVSTLELGDSALYLCASSGQGNNQPQHFGDGTRLSIL.

The genes are TRBV7-6 and TRBJ1-6; the D is unclear. Trimming left V 11 bases short and J 0 bases short, with 14 bases between. The germline V gene encodes CDR1 SGHVS and CDR2 FNYEAQ. This CDR3 comprises 15 residues. CDR3 loop: CAPGYANSYNSPLHF. CDR3 nucleotides: TGTGCCCCGGGGTACGCAAACTCCTATAATTCACCCCTCCACTTT.

This clonotype was recorded at least ten times. CDR3 sequence reads: CASSLDSGFGGELFF. The CDR3 region has the DNA TGTGCCAGCAGTTTAGATAGCGGGTTCGGCGGGGAGCTGTTTTTT. The chain links TRBV12-3 or TRBV12-4 to TRBJ2-2; 7 bases match TRBD2. There are 15 residues in the CDR3. V was pared by 1 base and J by 7 bases, with 6 bases of the junction left unmatched.